This T cell receptor beta chain was profiled in a study of blood T cell repertoires in COVID-19. All recovered Cohort 3 donors got two negative PCRs, got clearance, or saw symptom resolution. Using immunoSEQ multiplex PCR, the repertoire was profiled, and TCRdb retains in-frame clones only, with some absent. The sample holds about 480,000 clones; approximately 90% are singletons and the top ten take 1.5% to 2%. V trimming: 3 bases; J trimming: 0 bases; junction bases outside the gene matches: 10. This CDR3 has 17 residues. Per germline, CDR1 WSHSY and CDR2 SAAADI. This clonotype was sampled from a woman between 35 and 50 years old who had recovered from COVID-19. The chain uses TRBV10-2 and TRBJ1-1, with 7 bases fitting TRBD1. Sequencing input: PBMCs or T cells enriched from blood (not recorded which). The CDR3 DNA sequence: TGCGCCAGCAGTGATAAAGGGGGCACGGGAATGAACACTGAAGCTTTCTTT. It specifies CASSDKGGTGMNTEAFF.